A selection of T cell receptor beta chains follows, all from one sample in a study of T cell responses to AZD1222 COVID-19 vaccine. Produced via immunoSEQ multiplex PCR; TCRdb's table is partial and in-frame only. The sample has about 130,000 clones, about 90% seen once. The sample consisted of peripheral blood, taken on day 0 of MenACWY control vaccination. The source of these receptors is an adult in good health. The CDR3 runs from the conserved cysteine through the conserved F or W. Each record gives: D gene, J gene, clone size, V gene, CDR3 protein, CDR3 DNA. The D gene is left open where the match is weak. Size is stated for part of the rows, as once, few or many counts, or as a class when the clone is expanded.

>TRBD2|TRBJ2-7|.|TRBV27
CASSFTREGTYEQYF
TGTGCCAGCAGTTTTACGCGGGAGGGTACCTACGAGCAGTACTTC
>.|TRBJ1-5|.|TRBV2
CASNREGYNQPQHF
TGTGCCAGTAACAGGGAGGGCTACAATCAGCCCCAGCATTTT
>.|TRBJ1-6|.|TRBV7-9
CASSLAVVGFSPLHF
TGTGCCAGCAGCTTAGCGGTGGTCGGTTTTTCACCCCTCCACTTT
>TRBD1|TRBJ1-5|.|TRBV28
CASSIQQQGLQPQHF
TGTGCCAGCAGTATCCAACAACAGGGGCTTCAGCCCCAGCATTTT
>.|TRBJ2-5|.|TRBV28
CASSLMEGTQETQYF
TGTGCCAGCAGTTTAATGGAAGGGACCCAAGAGACCCAGTACTTC
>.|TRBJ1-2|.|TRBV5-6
CASSLILGGYTF
TGTGCCAGCAGCTTGATCCTAGGTGGCTACACCTTC
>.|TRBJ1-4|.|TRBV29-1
CSVEAPGTANEKLFF
TGCAGCGTTGAAGCCCCCGGGACCGCGAATGAAAAACTGTTTTTT
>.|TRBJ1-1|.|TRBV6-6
CASSYDLNTEAFF
TGTGCCAGCAGTTACGACCTGAACACTGAAGCTTTCTTT
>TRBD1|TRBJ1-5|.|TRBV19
CASRGPGQAWGNQPQHF
TGTGCCAGTAGGGGACCGGGACAGGCGTGGGGCAATCAGCCCCAGCATTTT
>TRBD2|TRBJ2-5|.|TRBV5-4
CASSGTSGAAQETQYF
TGTGCCAGCAGCGGGACTAGCGGGGCCGCCCAAGAGACCCAGTACTTC
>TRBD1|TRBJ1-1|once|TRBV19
CASSTKDRAGTEAFF
TGTGCCAGTAGTACAAAGGACAGGGCGGGCACTGAAGCTTTCTTT
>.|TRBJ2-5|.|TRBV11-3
CASSFFYQETQYF
TGTGCCAGCAGCTTTTTTTACCAAGAGACCCAGTACTTC
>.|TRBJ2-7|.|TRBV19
CASSTRSSTYEQYF
TGTGCCAGTAGCACAAGGTCGTCGACGTACGAGCAGTACTTC
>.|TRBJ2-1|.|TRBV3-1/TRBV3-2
CASSQEHRANNEQFF
TGTGCCAGCAGCCAAGAACACAGGGCAAACAATGAGCAGTTCTTC
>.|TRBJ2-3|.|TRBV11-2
CASSLVDTQYF
TGTGCCAGCAGCCTGGTAGATACGCAGTATTTT
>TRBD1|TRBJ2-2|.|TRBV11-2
CASTALGQGASGELFF
TGTGCCAGCACAGCTCTGGGGCAGGGGGCGTCCGGGGAGCTGTTTTTT
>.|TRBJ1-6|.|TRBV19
CASSIGLSPLHF
TGTGCCAGTAGTATTGGGTTGTCACCCCTCCACTTT
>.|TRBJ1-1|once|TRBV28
CASSLRASLMNTEAFF
TGTGCCAGCAGTCTTCGGGCCTCACTGATGAACACTGAAGCTTTCTTT
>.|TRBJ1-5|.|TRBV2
CASSESGVSNQPQHF
TGTGCCAGCAGTGAATCAGGGGTTAGCAATCAGCCCCAGCATTTT
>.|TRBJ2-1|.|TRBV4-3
CASSLAGTLISNEQFF
TGCGCCAGCAGCCTCGCCGGGACATTAATATCCAATGAGCAGTTCTTC
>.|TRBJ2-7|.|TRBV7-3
CASSLTRASNLHIKGYEQYF
TGTGCCAGCAGCTTAACCCGTGCTAGTAACCTACACATAAAAGGCTACGAGCAGTACTTC
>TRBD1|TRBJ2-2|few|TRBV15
CATSRGQGAGELFF
TGTGCCACCAGCAGGGGACAGGGGGCCGGGGAGCTGTTTTTT